The 3 T cell receptor beta chains reported below all come from one sample, sequenced in a study of multiple sclerosis patients with progressive multifocal leukoencephalopathy. Here immunoSEQ multiplex PCR was the method, and the copy in TCRdb shows in-frame clones only, minus some. The repertoire holds some 30,000 clones, 70% to 90% seen once, with about 1.5% in the top ten. The time point was: before natalizumab initiation. Source material: PBMCs. All receptors come from a human donor with multiple sclerosis.

The V call is TRBV10-3, the J call TRBJ2-1; 11 bases are a match to TRBD2. CDR3 length: 16 residues. Germline CDR1 ENHRY, CDR2 SYGVKD. The V and J ends lost 2 bases and 11 bases, in that order; junction bases with no gene match: 11. The CDR3 protein is CAISEAHGTSGPKQFF. For the CDR3, the DNA is TGTGCCATCAGTGAGGCCCACGGGACTAGCGGCCCGAAGCAGTTCTTC.

The chain combines TRBV18 with TRBJ1-5, with 8 bases identical to TRBD1. V shed 3 bases, J shed 6 bases, and the junction held 4 bases outside the gene matches. The CDR3 runs 14 residues. The germline V gene encodes CDR1 KGHSH and CDR2 LQKENI. The CDR3 nucleotides are TGTGCCAGCTCACCCGGACAGGGAGCTCAGCCCCAGCATTTT. This gives the protein CASSPGQGAQPQHF.

The chain couples TRBV6-4 to TRBJ2-2; no definite D call. CDR1 is MRHNA, CDR2 SNTAGT, per germline. CDR3 size: 15 residues. Trimming cost V 4 bases and J 0 bases, with 9 bases left between them. CDR3 sequence: CASSVEGTNTGELFF. CDR3 sequence (DNA): TGTGCCAGCAGTGTTGAAGGCACGAACACCGGGGAGCTGTTTTTT.